This TCR beta chain was recorded in a study of blood T cell repertoires in COVID-19. For the study at large: PBMCs, B-cell-depleted T cells, or T cells were the source of the cDNA or gDNA that made up the material.

The length of the CDR3 is 15 residues. Only a few counts were recorded for this clone. This study enrolled people aged about 18 to 90 from around 26 US geographic areas. Two negative PCRs, clearance, or symptom resolution characterized the recovered Cohort 3 donors. As handled by the study authors: By means of reference gene primer amplification, nucleated cell counts were estimated. The assay was immunoSEQ multiplex PCR, and TCRdb's table has in-frame clones only and misses some. The V and J calls and clone size are taken from that table; D and trimming were inferred from the DNA. This table has around 310,000 clones, roughly 91% appearing once.

Sequencing input: PBMCs or T cells enriched from blood (not recorded which). The origin of this receptor is a woman aged 25 to 39 who had recovered from COVID-19. The chain links TRBV21-1 to TRBJ1-2; no DNA check was done on the table's D call, TRBD1. TRBV21-1 is a recognized pseudogene. The CDR3 DNA reads as TGTGCCAGCAGCAAGGGCTCGGACAGGGTCTTTGGCTACACCTTC. Its translation: CASSKGSDRVFGYTF.